The clone carrying this T cell receptor (beta chain) has a count of ten or more. Its antigen is undetermined. MiXCR, applied by TCRdb to the 5' RACE reads, yields one record per CDR3 protein. Of hundreds of thousands of distinct CDR3 sequences listed, about 11% were seen once; the top ten hold 0.51%. From germline, CDR1 is SGHRS and CDR2 YFSETQ. This CDR3 is 14 amino acids long. The ends were cut back, 7 bases at V and 0 bases at J, with 13 bases in the middle. This sample is part of a study of CD8 T cells in ankylosing spondylitis. Study-wide results and caveats: Reportedly, matched ankylosing spondylitis synovial fluid was significantly enriched for disease-linked clones. There was a TCR beta motif, made of eight highly homologous variants, that appeared characteristic of ankylosing spondylitis blood.

This clonotype was sampled from a male donor with ankylosing spondylitis. Sample: blood, either unsorted or a sorted T cell fraction (not recorded which). This chain joins TRBV5-1 and TRBJ1-2; tentatively, D is TRBD1 (5 bases). Here the CDR3 reads CASRMGPTNYGYTF. CDR3 DNA: TGCGCCAGCCGAATGGGGCCAACTAACTATGGCTACACCTTC.